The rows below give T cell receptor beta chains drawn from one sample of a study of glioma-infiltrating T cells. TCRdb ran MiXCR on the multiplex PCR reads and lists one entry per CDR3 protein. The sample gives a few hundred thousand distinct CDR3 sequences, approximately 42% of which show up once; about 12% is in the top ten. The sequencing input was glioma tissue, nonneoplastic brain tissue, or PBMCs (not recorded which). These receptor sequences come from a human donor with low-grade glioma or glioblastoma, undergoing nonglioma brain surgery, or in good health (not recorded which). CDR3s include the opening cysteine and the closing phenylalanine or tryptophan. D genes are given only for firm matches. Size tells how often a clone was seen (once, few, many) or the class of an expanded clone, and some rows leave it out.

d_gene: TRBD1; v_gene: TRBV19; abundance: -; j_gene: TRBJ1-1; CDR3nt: TGTGCCAGTATCAGACAGGGGTCGTACACTGAAGCTTTCTTT; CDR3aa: CASIRQGSYTEAFF
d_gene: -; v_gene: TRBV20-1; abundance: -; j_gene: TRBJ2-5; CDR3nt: TGCAGTGCTTGTCGACAGATACAAGAGACCCAGTACTTC; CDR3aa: CSACRQIQETQYF
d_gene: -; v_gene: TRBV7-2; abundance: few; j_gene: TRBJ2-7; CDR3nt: TGTGCCAGCAACCAGTTCGGGAACTCCTACGAGCAGTACTTC; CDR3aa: CASNQFGNSYEQYF
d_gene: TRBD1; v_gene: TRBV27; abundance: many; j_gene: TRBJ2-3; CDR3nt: TGTGCCAGCAGCCATTTTCAGGGGGAAAAAGATACGCAGTATTTT; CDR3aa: CASSHFQGEKDTQYF
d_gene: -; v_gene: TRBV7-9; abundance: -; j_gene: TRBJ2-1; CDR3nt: TGTGCCAGCAGCTCTAGCGTCCTTTCCTACAATGAGCAGTTCTTC; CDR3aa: CASSSSVLSYNEQFF
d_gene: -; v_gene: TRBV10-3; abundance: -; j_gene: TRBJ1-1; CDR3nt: TGTGCCATCAGTAGCAGGGGTCTCCCTGAAGCTTTCTTT; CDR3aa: CAISSRGLPEAFF
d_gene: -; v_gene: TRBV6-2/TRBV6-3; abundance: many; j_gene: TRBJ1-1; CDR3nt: TGTGCCAGCAGTTACGATGGGGGTACTGAAGCTTTCTTT; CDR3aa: CASSYDGGTEAFF
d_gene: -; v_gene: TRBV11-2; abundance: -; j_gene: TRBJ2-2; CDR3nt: TGTGCCAACAGCTTAGTGGCAGGGAACACCGGGGAGCTGTTTTTT; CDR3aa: CANSLVAGNTGELFF
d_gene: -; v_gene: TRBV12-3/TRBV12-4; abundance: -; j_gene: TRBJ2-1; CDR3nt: TGTGCCAGCAGGGCTTTGACTGGTCTCAATGAGCAGTTCTTC; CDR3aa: CASRALTGLNEQFF
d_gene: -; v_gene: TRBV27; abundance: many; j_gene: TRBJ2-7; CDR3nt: TGTGCCAGCAGTAGGGGCTACGAGCAGTACTTC; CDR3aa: CASSRGYEQYF
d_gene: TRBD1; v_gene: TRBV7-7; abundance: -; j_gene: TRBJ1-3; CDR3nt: TGTGCTAGCAGCCCTGGGACAGGCCCTGGAAACACCATATATTTT; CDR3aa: CASSPGTGPGNTIYF
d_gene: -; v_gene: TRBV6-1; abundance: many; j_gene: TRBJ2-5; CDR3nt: TGTGCCAGCAGTCCCGGCGCTCTGGGAGAGACCCAGTACTTC; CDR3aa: CASSPGALGETQYF
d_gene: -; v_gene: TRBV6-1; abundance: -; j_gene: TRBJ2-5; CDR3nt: TGTGCCAGCAGCTTAAGTGCTAGCGCGACACAAGAGACCCAGTACTTC; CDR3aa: CASSLSASATQETQYF
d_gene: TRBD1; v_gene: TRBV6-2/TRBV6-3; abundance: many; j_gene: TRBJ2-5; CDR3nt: TGTGCCAGCAGATTACTTGGGACAGGGGGCAGTAAGACCCAGTACTTC; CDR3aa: CASRLLGTGGSKTQYF
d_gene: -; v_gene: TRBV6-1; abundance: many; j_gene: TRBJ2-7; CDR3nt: TGTGCCAGCAGTGAAATGAGGACACCACCCTACGAGCAGTACTTC; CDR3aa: CASSEMRTPPYEQYF
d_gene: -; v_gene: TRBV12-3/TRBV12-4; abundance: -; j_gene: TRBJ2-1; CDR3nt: TGTGCCAGCAGTTTAGTACAGTACAATGAGCAGTTCTTC; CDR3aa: CASSLVQYNEQFF
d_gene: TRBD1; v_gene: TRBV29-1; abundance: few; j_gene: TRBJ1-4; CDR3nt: TGCAGCGTTGAGGGGACAGGGGATAATGAAAAACTGTTTTTT; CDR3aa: CSVEGTGDNEKLFF
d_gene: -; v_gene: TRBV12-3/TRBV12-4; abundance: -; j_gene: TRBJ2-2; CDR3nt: TGTGCCAGCAGTTTATTGTGGGACCGGGAAACCGGGGAGCTGTTTTTT; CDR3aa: CASSLLWDRETGELFF
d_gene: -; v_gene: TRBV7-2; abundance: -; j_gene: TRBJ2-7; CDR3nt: TGTGCCAGCAGCTTAGATGGGGGTGGCTCTCCCTACGAGCAGTACTTC; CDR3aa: CASSLDGGGSPYEQYF
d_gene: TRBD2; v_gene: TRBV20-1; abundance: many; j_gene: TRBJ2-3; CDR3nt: TGCAGTGCCCAGACTAGCGGGAGGGCCGATGATACGCAGTATTTT; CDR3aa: CSAQTSGRADDTQYF
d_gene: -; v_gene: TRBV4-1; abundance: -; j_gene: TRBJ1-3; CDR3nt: TGCGCCAGCAGCCAAGGCCCCGGAAACACCATATATTTT; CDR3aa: CASSQGPGNTIYF
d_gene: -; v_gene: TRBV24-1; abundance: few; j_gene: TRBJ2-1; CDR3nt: TGTGCCACCAGTGATTTGAGACGGGGGGACAACAATGAGCAGTTCTTC; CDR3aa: CATSDLRRGDNNEQFF
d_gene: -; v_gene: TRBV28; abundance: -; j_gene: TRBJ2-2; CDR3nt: TGTGCCAGCAGTTTCCGGGTCACCGGGGAGCTGTTTTTT; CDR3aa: CASSFRVTGELFF
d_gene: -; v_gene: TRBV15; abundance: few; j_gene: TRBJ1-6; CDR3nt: TGTGCCACCAGCGGGCTTGATTCGGGGGCAAATTCACCCCTCCACTTT; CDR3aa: CATSGLDSGANSPLHF
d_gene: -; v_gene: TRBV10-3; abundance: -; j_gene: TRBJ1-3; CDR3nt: TGTGCCATCAGTGACAACTCTGGAAACACCATATATTTT; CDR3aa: CAISDNSGNTIYF
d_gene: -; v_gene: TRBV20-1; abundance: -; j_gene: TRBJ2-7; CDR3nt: TGCAGTGCCCCCGGTCAGGGGTACGAGCAGTACTTC; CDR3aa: CSAPGQGYEQYF
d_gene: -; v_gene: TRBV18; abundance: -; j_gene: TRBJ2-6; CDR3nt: TGTGCCAGCTCACCGAGGGGCAGGGAATCTTCTGGGGCCAACGTCCTGACTTTC; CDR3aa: CASSPRGRESSGANVLTF
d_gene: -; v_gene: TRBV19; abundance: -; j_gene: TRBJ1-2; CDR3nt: TGTGCCAGTAGTATAGAGGCAGGGGTCGGGTATGGCTACACCTTC; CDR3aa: CASSIEAGVGYGYTF
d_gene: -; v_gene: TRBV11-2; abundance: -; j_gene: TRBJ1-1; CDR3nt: TGTGCCAGCAGCTTAACCGGGGGTCAAATGAACACTGAAGCTTTCTTT; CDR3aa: CASSLTGGQMNTEAFF
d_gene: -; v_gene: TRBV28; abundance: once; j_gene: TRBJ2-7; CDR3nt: TGTGCCAGCAGGCTACGTGCGCGTGTCCATGGGGCCCCCTACGAGCAGTACTTC; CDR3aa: CASRLRARVHGAPYEQYF
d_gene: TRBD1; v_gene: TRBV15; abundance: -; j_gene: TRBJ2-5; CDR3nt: TGTGCCACCAGCACACAAAGGTGGCAGGGGGCTCGGAAGACCCAGTACTTC; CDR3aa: CATSTQRWQGARKTQYF
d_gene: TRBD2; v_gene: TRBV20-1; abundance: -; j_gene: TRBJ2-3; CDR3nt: TGCAGCGCTCTTAGCGGGAGGTTAGGCACAGATACGCAGTATTTT; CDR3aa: CSALSGRLGTDTQYF
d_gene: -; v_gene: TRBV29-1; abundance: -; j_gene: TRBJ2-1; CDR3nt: TGCAGCGCCGACGGCATGGGTGAGCAGTTCTTC; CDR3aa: CSADGMGEQFF
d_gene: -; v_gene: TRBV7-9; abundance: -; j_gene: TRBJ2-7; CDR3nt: TGTGCCAGCAGCTTATTCGGGAACGAGCAGTACTTC; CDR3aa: CASSLFGNEQYF
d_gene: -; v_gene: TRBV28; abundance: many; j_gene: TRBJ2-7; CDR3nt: TGTGCCAGCAGTTTAGGCCGGGCTCTCCACGAGCAGTACTTC; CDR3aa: CASSLGRALHEQYF
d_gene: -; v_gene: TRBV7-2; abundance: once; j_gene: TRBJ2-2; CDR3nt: TGTGCCAGCAGCGCTCCGAGCGGGGAGCTGTTTTTT; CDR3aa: CASSAPSGELFF
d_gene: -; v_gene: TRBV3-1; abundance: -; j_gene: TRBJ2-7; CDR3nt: TGTGCCAGCAGCCTCTCAGGGGTCGACGAGCAGTACTTC; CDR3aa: CASSLSGVDEQYF
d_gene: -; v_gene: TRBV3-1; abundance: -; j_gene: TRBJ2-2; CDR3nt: TGTGCCAGCAGCCAAGTCCCGGGGAACACCGGGGAGCTGTTTTTT; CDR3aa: CASSQVPGNTGELFF
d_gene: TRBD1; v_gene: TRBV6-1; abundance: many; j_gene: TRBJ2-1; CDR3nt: TGTGCCACCACGGGAGCAGGGGGCTTCAACAATGAGCAGTTCTTC; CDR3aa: CATTGAGGFNNEQFF
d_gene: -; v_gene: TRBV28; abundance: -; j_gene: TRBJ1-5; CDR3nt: TGTGCCGGCAGTCTTCCGTCCAATCAGCCCCAGCATTTT; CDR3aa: CAGSLPSNQPQHF
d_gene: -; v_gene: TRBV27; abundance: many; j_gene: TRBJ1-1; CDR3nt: TGTGCCAGCACCGTAGACAGGTCGGGCACTGAAGCTTTCTTT; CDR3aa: CASTVDRSGTEAFF
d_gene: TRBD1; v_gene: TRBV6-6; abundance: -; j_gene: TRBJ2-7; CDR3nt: TGTGCCAGCAGTTTCACCGGGACAGCCTACGAGCAGTACTTC; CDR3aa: CASSFTGTAYEQYF
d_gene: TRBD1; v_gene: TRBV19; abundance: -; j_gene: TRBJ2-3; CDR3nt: TGTGCCACCTCTTCCCAGGGGGCGCGGACAGATACGCAGTATTTT; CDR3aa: CATSSQGARTDTQYF